A selection of T cell receptor beta chains follows, all from one sample in a study of blood T cell repertoires in COVID-19. Measured with immunoSEQ multiplex PCR; TCRdb has only the in-frame clones, and not every one. The table has a few hundred thousand clones, roughly 90% seen once. Material for sequencing was PBMCs or T cells enriched from blood (not recorded which). These receptor sequences come from a woman in her thirties who had recovered from COVID-19. Each CDR3 is given with its conserved first and last residue. A D gene is named only where the DNA matches it firmly. Only part of the rows carry a size: once, few, many, or a class if the clone is expanded.

D gene: TRBD1; J gene: TRBJ1-1; V gene: TRBV28; clone size: .; CDR3 DNA: TGTGCCAGCAGTTTAATCGCCAGGGGGCGATGGACTGAAGCTTTCTTT; CDR3 protein: CASSLIARGRWTEAFF
D gene: .; J gene: TRBJ1-6; V gene: TRBV19; clone size: once; CDR3 DNA: TGTGCCAGTAGTGTAACCGGGAGCTCCTATAATTCACCCCTCCACTTT; CDR3 protein: CASSVTGSSYNSPLHF
D gene: .; J gene: TRBJ2-2; V gene: TRBV20-1; clone size: .; CDR3 DNA: TGCAGTGCTAGTTTGGGGGGGAACACCGGGGAGCTGTTTTTT; CDR3 protein: CSASLGGNTGELFF
D gene: .; J gene: TRBJ1-1; V gene: TRBV19; clone size: .; CDR3 DNA: TGTGCCAGTAGTATAGACAGGGGAATGACTGAAGCTTTCTTT; CDR3 protein: CASSIDRGMTEAFF
D gene: TRBD1; J gene: TRBJ1-1; V gene: TRBV12-5; clone size: once; CDR3 DNA: TGTGCTAGTGGTTTGGTAATACAGGGGGCCACTGAAGCTTTCTTT; CDR3 protein: CASGLVIQGATEAFF
D gene: TRBD1; J gene: TRBJ1-2; V gene: TRBV7-9; clone size: .; CDR3 DNA: TGTGCCAGCAGCAGAACAGGGGCCACTAACTATGGCTACACCTTC; CDR3 protein: CASSRTGATNYGYTF
D gene: TRBD1; J gene: TRBJ2-7; V gene: TRBV10-3; clone size: .; CDR3 DNA: TGTGCCATCAGTGACGCAGGGGGTCGTTTCTACGAGCAGTACTTC; CDR3 protein: CAISDAGGRFYEQYF
D gene: .; J gene: TRBJ1-2; V gene: TRBV27; clone size: .; CDR3 DNA: TGTGCCAGCAGTTTATTCTCAGGGCATGGCTACACCTTC; CDR3 protein: CASSLFSGHGYTF
D gene: TRBD2; J gene: TRBJ2-1; V gene: TRBV5-8; clone size: .; CDR3 DNA: TGTGCCAGCAGCTTCGGGACTAGCGGGAGTGCTGAGCAGTTCTTC; CDR3 protein: CASSFGTSGSAEQFF
D gene: .; J gene: TRBJ1-1; V gene: TRBV5-4; clone size: .; CDR3 DNA: TGTGCCAGCAGCTGGCAGGGGATCAACACTGAAGCTTTCTTT; CDR3 protein: CASSWQGINTEAFF
D gene: .; J gene: TRBJ2-1; V gene: TRBV7-7; clone size: .; CDR3 DNA: TGTGCTAGCAGCTTAAGTTCCACAGGTCACTACAATGAGCAGTTCTTC; CDR3 protein: CASSLSSTGHYNEQFF